These 11 T cell receptor beta chains came from one sample sequenced in a study of T cell repertoires in cytomegalovirus infection. In TCRdb, the reads were re-called with MiXCR into one record per CDR3 protein. The data hold about 190,000 distinct CDR3 sequences, with 28% observed a single time. Sequenced sample: PBMCs. The receptors shown here come from a human donor in good health (CMV status not recorded). Some clones in this sample may be carry-over from other donors' samples.

This clonotype has a count of ten or more. The V call is TRBV7-8, the J call TRBJ2-7, with 10 bases fitting TRBD2. Germline V gene lookup returns CDR1 SGHVS and CDR2 FQNEAQ. The CDR3 contains 17 residues. Trimming at V came to 6 bases and at J to 1 base, leaving 12 bases not matched to a gene. The CDR3 bases are TGTGCCAGCAGTCTCTCAACCCGTAGCGGGGGGTCCTACGAGCAGTACTTC. It is translated as CASSLSTRSGGSYEQYF.

This rearrangement joins TRBV19 to TRBJ2-1; tentative D call: TRBD2 (5 bases). Germline V CDR1 and CDR2: LNHDA, SQIVND (reference sequence). V was shortened by 8 bases and J by 3 bases, with 11 bases between the two germline ends. The CDR3 is 13 amino acids. CDR3 DNA: TGTGCCAGTTCTACTCGGGACTACAATGAGCAGTTCTTC. Its translation: CASSTRDYNEQFF.

The J gene is TRBJ1-2, the V gene TRBV12-3 or TRBV12-4, with 9 bases aligning to TRBD1. This CDR3 has 16 amino acids. Trimming at V came to 4 bases and at J to 4 bases, leaving 10 bases not matched to a gene. CDR3 nucleotide sequence: TGTGCCAGCAGTTCTTTCACAGGGGGCGCAAGCTATGGCTACACCTTC. Protein product: CASSSFTGGASYGYTF.

The chain couples TRBV12-3 or TRBV12-4 to TRBJ2-3; D may be TRBD2 (7 bases). The ends were cut back, 4 bases at V and 0 bases at J, with 14 bases in the middle. There are 16 residues in the CDR3. The CDR3: CASSSWGGRSTDTQYF. The CDR3 DNA reads TGTGCCAGCAGTTCCTGGGGGGGGCGGAGCACAGATACGCAGTATTTT.

In this sample, this clonotype turned up a few times. The chain carries TRBV29-1 and TRBJ1-1; 7 bases are a match to TRBD1. With 6 bases clipped from V and 8 bases from J, the junction kept 9 bases outside the gene matches. CDR1 and CDR2 (germline): SQVTM, ANQGSEA. There are 12 residues in the CDR3. CDR3 sequence reads: CSVFVTGTEAFF. DNA for the CDR3: TGCAGCGTATTCGTGACAGGGACCGAAGCTTTCTTT.

The chain combines TRBV20-1 with TRBJ2-5, with D possibly matching TRBD1 (6 bases). Germline V lookup: CDR1 DFQATT, CDR2 SNEGSKA (reference sequence). This CDR3 comprises 14 residues. V lost 0 bases to trimming and J lost 5 bases, with 13 bases between them. For the CDR3, the DNA is TGCAGTGCTAGAGAGGTAGCTGACAGGGAGACCCAGTACTTC. Protein product: CSAREVADRETQYF.

This clonotype was observed at least ten times. The V call is TRBV7-9, the J call TRBJ2-7, with 7 bases aligning to TRBD2. The junction had 12 bases not matched to a gene; V was cut back by 5 bases and J by 2 bases. The germline V gene encodes CDR1 SEHNR and CDR2 FQNEAQ (reference sequence). The length of the CDR3 is 16 residues. The CDR3 sequence is CASSPYGAGDPYEQYF. The CDR3 DNA sequence: TGTGCCAGCAGCCCCTACGGTGCGGGGGACCCCTACGAGCAGTACTTC.

V gene TRBV20-1 combines with J gene TRBJ1-4; no clear D gene. This CDR3 has 15 amino acids. The ends were cut back, 6 bases at V and 10 bases at J, with 24 bases in the middle. Germline lookup yields CDR1 DFQATT and CDR2 SNEGSKA (reference sequence). The CDR3 loop reads CSALLAGRREGKLFF. In DNA form, the CDR3 reads TGCAGTGCCCTACTAGCGGGCAGGCGTGAAGGAAAACTGTTTTTT.

The V call is TRBV25-1, the J call TRBJ2-6; D not resolved. Between the trimmed V and J ends, which lost 9 bases and 3 bases, there was a span of 21 bases. The CDR3 consists of 17 residues. The germline V gene has CDR1 MGHDK and CDR2 SYGVNS. The CDR3 DNA follows: TGTGCCAGTGCCCCAGACATTTTTAGGTATGGGGCCAACGTCCTGACTTTC. Translation: CASAPDIFRYGANVLTF.

This chain joins TRBV29-1 and TRBJ1-4; tentatively, D is TRBD1 (6 bases). This CDR3 is 13 amino acids long. Trimming shortened V by 6 bases and J by 8 bases, and 16 bases separated the two germline ends. Germline values: CDR1 SQVTM, CDR2 ANQGSEA. This CDR3 reads CSVQQGLGEKLFF. The CDR3 DNA sequence: TGCAGCGTCCAACAGGGTCTTGGCGAAAAACTGTTTTTT.

Note on this clonotype: A clone one base away is much larger, so this may be a read error. The chain recombines TRBV7-2 with TRBJ1-1; a possible D gene is TRBD1 (6 bases). The CDR3 extends over 13 amino acids. CDR1 is SGHTA and CDR2 is FQGNSA in the germline V gene. The CDR3 is CASSSGQNTEVFF. DNA for the CDR3: TGTGCCAGCAGCTCGGGACAAAACACTGAAGTTTTCTTT.